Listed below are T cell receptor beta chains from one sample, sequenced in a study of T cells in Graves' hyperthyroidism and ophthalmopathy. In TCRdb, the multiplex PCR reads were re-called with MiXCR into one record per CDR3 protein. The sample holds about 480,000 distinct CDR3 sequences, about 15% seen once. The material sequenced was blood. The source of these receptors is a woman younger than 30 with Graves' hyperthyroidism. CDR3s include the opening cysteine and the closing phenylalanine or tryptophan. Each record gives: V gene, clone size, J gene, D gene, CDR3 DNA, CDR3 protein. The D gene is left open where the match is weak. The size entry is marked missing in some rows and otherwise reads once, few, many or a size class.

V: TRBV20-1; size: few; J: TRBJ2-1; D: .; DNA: TGCAGTGCTTCACCGGGACTCACCGGCTACAATGAGCAGTTCTTC; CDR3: CSASPGLTGYNEQFF
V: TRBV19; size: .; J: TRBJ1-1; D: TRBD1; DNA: TGTCCCAGTAGTATCCAGGGGGACACTGAAGCTTTCTTT; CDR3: CPSSIQGDTEAFF
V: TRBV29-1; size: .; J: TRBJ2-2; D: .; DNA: TGCAGCGTTGGAGTCGGCGGTTACACCGGGGAGCTGTTTTTT; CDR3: CSVGVGGYTGELFF
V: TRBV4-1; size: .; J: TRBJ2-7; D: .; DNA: TGCGCCAGCAGCCAAATGGCAGGCCGGGGCTACGAGCAGTACTTC; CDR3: CASSQMAGRGYEQYF
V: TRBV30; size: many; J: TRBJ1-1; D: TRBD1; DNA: TGTGCCTGGACCCCCGGACAGGGGAGAGCTTTCTTT; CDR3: CAWTPGQGRAFF
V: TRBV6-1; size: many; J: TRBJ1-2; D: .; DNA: TGTGCCAGCAGTGAAAATCGGGCTAACTATGGCTACACCTTC; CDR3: CASSENRANYGYTF
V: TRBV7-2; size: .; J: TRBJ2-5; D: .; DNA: TGTGCCAGCAGAGACCAAGAGACCCAGTACTTC; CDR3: CASRDQETQYF
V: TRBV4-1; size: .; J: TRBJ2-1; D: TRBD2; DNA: TGCGCCAGCAGCCAAGATTTGCGCGGGAGTTCCTACAATGAGCAGTTCTTC; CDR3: CASSQDLRGSSYNEQFF
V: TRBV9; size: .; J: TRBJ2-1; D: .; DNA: TGTGCCAGCAGCATCAGGGTAAGCTCCTACAATGAGCAGCTCTTC; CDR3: CASSIRVSSYNEQLF
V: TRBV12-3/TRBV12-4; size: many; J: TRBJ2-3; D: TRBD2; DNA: TGTGCCAGCAGTTACACTAGCGGGAATGCAGATACGCAGTATTTT; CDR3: CASSYTSGNADTQYF
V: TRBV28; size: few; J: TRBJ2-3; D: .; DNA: TGTGCCAGCAATAGCCAGGAGACAGATACGCAGTATTTT; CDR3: CASNSQETDTQYF
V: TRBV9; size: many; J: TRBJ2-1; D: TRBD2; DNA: TGTGCCAGCAGCGTAGTTCCTAGCGGGCCAAACAATGAGCAGTTCTTC; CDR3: CASSVVPSGPNNEQFF
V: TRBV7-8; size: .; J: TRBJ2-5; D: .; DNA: TGTGCCAGCAGCTTAGGGTCAGGGCTCCGGGGGACCCAGTACTTC; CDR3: CASSLGSGLRGTQYF
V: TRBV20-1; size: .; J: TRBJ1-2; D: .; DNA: TGCAGTGCGGGGACCTCTCGGGACTATGGCTACACCTTC; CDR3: CSAGTSRDYGYTF
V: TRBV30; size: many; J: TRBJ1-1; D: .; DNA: TGTGCCTGGAGTGTAGGACGGGACACTGAAGCTTTCTTT; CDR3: CAWSVGRDTEAFF
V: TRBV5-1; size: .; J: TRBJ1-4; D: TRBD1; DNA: TGCGCCAGCGCTTCCCCGGGACAGGGAGAGGAAAAACTGTTTTTT; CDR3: CASASPGQGEEKLFF
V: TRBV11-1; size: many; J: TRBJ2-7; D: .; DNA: TGTGCCAGCAGCTTAAGTGCTGGTACAGGCGGATTGTACGAGCAGTACTTC; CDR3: CASSLSAGTGGLYEQYF
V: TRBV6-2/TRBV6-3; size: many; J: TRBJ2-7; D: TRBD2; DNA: TGTGCCAGCACCAAACTAGCGGGGCTTCTTAGGGAGCAGTACTTC; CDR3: CASTKLAGLLREQYF
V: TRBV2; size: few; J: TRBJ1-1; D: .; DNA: TGTGCCAGCAACAGGGTGGGCACTGAAGCTTTCTTT; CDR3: CASNRVGTEAFF
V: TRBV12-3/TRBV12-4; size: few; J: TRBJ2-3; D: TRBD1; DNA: TGTGCCAGCAGTTTGGGGACAGGGGTGGCAGATACGCAGTATTTT; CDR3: CASSLGTGVADTQYF
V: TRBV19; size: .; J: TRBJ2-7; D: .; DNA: TGTGCCAGTAGTAGGGTAGCCTCTGGCCCCTACGAGCAGTACTTC; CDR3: CASSRVASGPYEQYF
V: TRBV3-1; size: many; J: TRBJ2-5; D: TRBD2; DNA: TGTGCCAGCAGCCGTAGCGGGTCCCAAGAGACCCAGTACTTC; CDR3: CASSRSGSQETQYF
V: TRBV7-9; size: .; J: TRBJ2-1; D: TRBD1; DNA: TGTGCCAGCAGGACAGGGGGGTCCAATGAGCAGTTCTTC; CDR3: CASRTGGSNEQFF
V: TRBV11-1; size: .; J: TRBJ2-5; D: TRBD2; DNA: TGTGCCAGCAGCTTACGAGTAGCGGGAGGAGAGACCCAGTACTTC; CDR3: CASSLRVAGGETQYF
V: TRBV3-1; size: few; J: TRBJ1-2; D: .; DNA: TGTGCCAGCAGCCGATTTTCCAGGGCAGATGGCTACACCTTC; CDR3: CASSRFSRADGYTF
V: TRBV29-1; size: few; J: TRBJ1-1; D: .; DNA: TGCAGCGTTGTCTGGGGCCGGGGCACTGAAGCTTTCTTT; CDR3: CSVVWGRGTEAFF
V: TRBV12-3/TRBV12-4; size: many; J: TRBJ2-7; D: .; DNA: TGTGCCAGCAGTGCATCGATGAAGGGTCCTAGTATGGGGGAGCAGTACTTC; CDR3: CASSASMKGPSMGEQYF
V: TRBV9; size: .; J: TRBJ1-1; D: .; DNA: TGTGCCAGCAACGATAGGATGAACACTGAAGCTTTCTTT; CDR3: CASNDRMNTEAFF
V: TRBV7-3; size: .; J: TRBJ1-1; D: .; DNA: TGTGCCAGCAGCTTAATTGTGAACACTGAAGCTTCCTTT; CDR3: CASSLIVNTEASF
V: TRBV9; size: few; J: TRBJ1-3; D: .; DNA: TGTGCCAGCAGCTCCGGAGGACAGAAAGGAAACACCATATATTTT; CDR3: CASSSGGQKGNTIYF
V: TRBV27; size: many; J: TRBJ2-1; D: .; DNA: TGTGCCAGCAGTTTATCTGGGACCGAGCAGTTCTTC; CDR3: CASSLSGTEQFF
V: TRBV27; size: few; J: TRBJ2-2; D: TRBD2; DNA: TGTGCCAGCAGTTTACCGACTAGCGGCCCTCCCCGGCGCACCGGGGAGCTGTTTTTT; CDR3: CASSLPTSGPPRRTGELFF
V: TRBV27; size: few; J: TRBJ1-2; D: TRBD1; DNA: TGTGCCAGCAGGGGACAGGGGATCTATGGCTACACCTTC; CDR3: CASRGQGIYGYTF
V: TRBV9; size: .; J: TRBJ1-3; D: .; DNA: TGTGCCAGCAGCGGGCGTAAGGGGGGCCGATCTGGAAACACCATATATTTT; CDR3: CASSGRKGGRSGNTIYF
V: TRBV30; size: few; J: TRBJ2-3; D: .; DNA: TGTGCCTGGAGTGTACTAGGCGGGAGCACAGATACGCAGTATTTT; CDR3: CAWSVLGGSTDTQYF
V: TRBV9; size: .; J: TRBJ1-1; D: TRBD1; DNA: TGTGCCAGCAGCGCTGGGACAGGAGGCGGAGGCACTGAAGCTTTCTTT; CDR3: CASSAGTGGGGTEAFF
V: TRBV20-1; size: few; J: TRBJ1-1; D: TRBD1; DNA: TGCAGTGCTGTCCCCCCGACAGGGCGAACTGAAGCTTTCTTT; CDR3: CSAVPPTGRTEAFF
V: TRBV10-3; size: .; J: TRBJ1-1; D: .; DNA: TGTGCCATCAGGGACAGCTCCATGAACACTGAAGCTTTCTTT; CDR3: CAIRDSSMNTEAFF
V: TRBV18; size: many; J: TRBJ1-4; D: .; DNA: TGTGCCAGCTCACCACAGGGGGGTGAAAAACTGTTTTTT; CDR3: CASSPQGGEKLFF
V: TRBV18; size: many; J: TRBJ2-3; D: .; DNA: TGTGCCAGCTCACCCCACCGAGCTGATACGCAGTATTTT; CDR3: CASSPHRADTQYF
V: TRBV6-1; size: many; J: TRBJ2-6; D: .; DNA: TGTGCCAGCACCCGGGCAGGACTCTCTGGGGCCAACGTCCTGACTTTC; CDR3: CASTRAGLSGANVLTF
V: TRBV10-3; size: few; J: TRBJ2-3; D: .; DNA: TGTGCCATCGCTAGCACAGATACGCAGTATTTT; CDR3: CAIASTDTQYF
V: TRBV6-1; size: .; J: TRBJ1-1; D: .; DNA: TGTGCCAGCAGTTACGCGGGTTTCACTGAAGCTTTCTTT; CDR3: CASSYAGFTEAFF
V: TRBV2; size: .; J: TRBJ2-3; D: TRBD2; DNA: TGTGCCAGCAGCTTCAATTCGGGCGGGGGGGGGGATACGCAGTATTTT; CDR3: CASSFNSGGGGDTQYF
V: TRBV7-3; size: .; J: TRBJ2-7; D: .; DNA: TGTGCCAGCAGCTTAATGGCAGGGGTCCCCTACGAGCAGTACTTC; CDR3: CASSLMAGVPYEQYF
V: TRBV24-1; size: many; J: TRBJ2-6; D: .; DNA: TGTGCCACCTCCGACAGGTCTGGGGCCAACGTCCTGACTTTC; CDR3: CATSDRSGANVLTF
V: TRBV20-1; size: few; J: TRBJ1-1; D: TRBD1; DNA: TGCAGTGCTAGAGATACAGGGGCTGAAGCTTTCTTT; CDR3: CSARDTGAEAFF
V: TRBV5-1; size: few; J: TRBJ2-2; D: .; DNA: TGCGCCAACAGCTCCGACCGGCTAGAGGGCGGGGAGCTGTTTTTT; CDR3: CANSSDRLEGGELFF
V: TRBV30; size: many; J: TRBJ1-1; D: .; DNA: TGTGCCTACACAGGGTACACTGAAGCTTTCTTT; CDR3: CAYTGYTEAFF
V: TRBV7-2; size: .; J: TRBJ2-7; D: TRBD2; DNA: TGTGCCAGCAGCTCCTTGACTAGCGGCCCCGAGCAGTACTTC; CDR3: CASSSLTSGPEQYF
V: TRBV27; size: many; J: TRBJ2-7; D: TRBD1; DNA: TGTGCCAGCAGTTTGAGTGGGACAGGGGAATACTACGAGCAGTACTTC; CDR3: CASSLSGTGEYYEQYF
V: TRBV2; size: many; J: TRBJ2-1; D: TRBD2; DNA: TGTGCCAGCAGTTCGACCGGGACTAGCGGTTACAATGAGCAGTTCTTC; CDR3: CASSSTGTSGYNEQFF